One and the same sample provided the 3 T cell receptor beta chains below, sequenced in a study of cytomegalovirus exposure and HLA in healthy donors. This PCR relied on a set of 60 Vbeta primers and 13 Jbeta primers. Only in-frame clones appear in the TCRdb table, and some are missing; sequencing was by immunoSEQ multiplex PCR. This repertoire shows around 160,000 clones, around three quarters found once; its top ten account for 6.7%. Material for sequencing was PBMCs. All receptors derive from a woman aged 40-49 years in good health and CMV-seropositive.

The CDR3 bases are TGTGCCAGCTCGTATGACCCGGGGGCTGAAGCTTTCTTT. Residues: CASSYDPGAEAFF. This chain connects TRBV18 to TRBJ1-1; possible D gene TRBD1, 5 bases. Trimming cost V 6 bases and J 6 bases, with 14 bases left between them. Germline V gives CDR1 KGHSH, CDR2 LQKENI. The CDR3 length is 13 residues. Full variable domain (rest looked up from reference TRBV18 and TRBJ1-1): NAGVMQNPRHLVRRRGQEARLRCSPMKGHSHVYWYRQLPEEGLKFMVYLQKENIIDESGMPKERFSAEFPKEGPSILRIQQVVRGDSAAYFCASSYDPGAEAFFGQGTRLTVV.

CDR3 protein: CASSFHSTDTQYF. As DNA, the CDR3 is TGTGCCAGCAGCTTTCACTCCACAGATACGCAGTATTTT. V gene TRBV7-3 combines with J gene TRBJ2-3; D gene unclear. Per germline, CDR1 SGHTA and CDR2 FQGTGA. The V gene lost 3 bases and the J gene lost 2 bases, with 6 bases spanning the gap. The CDR3 has 13 residues. Together with reference TRBV7-3 and TRBJ2-3, the CDR3 gives the full variable domain: GAGVSQTPSNKVTEKGKYVELRCDPISGHTALYWYRQSLGQGPEFLIYFQGTGAADDSGLPNDRFFAVRPEGSVSTLKIQRTERGDSAVYLCASSFHSTDTQYFGPGTRLTVL.

The rearrangement links TRBV27 to TRBJ2-1; 8 bases align to TRBD2. Germline values: CDR1 MNHEY, CDR2 SMNVEV (reference sequence). CDR3 length equals 15 residues. V was clipped by 5 bases and J by 8 bases; unmatched bases: 11. In DNA form, the CDR3 reads TGTGCCAGCAGTCCGGGACTAGGAGAAGGGGATGAGCAGTTCTTC. Its protein is CASSPGLGEGDEQFF.